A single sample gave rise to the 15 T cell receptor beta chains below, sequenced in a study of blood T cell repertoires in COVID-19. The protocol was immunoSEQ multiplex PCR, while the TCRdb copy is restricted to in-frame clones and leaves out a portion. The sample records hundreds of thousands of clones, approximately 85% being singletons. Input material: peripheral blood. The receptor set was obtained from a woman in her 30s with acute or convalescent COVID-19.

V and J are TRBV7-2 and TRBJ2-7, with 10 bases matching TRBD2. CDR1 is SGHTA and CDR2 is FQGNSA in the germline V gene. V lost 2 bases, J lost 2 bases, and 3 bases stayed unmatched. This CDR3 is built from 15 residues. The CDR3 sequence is CASSLSTSGTYEQYF. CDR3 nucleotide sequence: TGTGCCAGCAGCTTAAGCACTAGCGGGACCTACGAGCAGTACTTC.

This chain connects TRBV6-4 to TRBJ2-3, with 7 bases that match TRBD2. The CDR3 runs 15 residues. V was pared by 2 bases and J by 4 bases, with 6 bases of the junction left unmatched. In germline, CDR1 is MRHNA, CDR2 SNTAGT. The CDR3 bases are TGTGCCAGCAGTGACCGGGGCGGGAGTGCAGATACGCAGTATTTT. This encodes CASSDRGGSADTQYF.

CDR3 bases: TGTGCCAGCAGCCAGTCTCTAGGGGGACCCTACACCTTC. Translated: CASSQSLGGPYTF. The V gene is TRBV4-2, the J gene TRBJ1-2, with a tentative D call TRBD1 (6 bases). Deletions cut 3 bases from V and 10 bases from J, with 15 bases between. The CDR3 consists of 13 residues. CDR1 is LGHNA, CDR2 YNFKEQ, per germline.

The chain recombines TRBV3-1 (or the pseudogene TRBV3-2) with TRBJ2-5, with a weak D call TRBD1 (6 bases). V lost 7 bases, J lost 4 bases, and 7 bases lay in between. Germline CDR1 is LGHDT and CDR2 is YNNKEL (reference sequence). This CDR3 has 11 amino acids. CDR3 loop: CASIRGETQYF. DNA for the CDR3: TGTGCCAGCATCAGGGGAGAGACCCAGTACTTC.

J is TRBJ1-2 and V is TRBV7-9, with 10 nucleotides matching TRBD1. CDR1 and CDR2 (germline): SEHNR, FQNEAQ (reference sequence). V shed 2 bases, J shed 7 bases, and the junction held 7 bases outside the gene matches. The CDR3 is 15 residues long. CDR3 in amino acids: CASSLFRQGASGYTF. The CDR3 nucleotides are TGTGCCAGCAGCTTATTTAGACAGGGGGCGAGTGGCTACACCTTC. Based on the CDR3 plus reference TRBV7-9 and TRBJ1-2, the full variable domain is DTGVSQNPRHKITKRGQNVTFRCDPISEHNRLYWYRQTLGQGPEFLTYFQNEAQLEKSRLLSDRFSAERPKGSFSTLEIQRTEQGDSAMYLCASSLFRQGASGYTFGSGTRLTVV.

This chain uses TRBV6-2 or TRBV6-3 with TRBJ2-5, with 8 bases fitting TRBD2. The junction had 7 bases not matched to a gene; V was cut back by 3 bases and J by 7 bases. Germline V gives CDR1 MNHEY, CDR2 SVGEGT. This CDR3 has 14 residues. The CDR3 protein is CASSYSSGTRTQYF. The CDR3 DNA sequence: TGTGCCAGCAGTTATTCATCCGGGACTAGGACCCAGTACTTC.

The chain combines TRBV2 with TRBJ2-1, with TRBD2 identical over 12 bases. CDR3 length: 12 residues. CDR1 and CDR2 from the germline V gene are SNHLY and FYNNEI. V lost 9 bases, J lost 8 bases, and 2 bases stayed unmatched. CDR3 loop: CASRLAGDEQFF. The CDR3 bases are TGTGCCAGTCGACTAGCGGGAGATGAGCAGTTCTTC.

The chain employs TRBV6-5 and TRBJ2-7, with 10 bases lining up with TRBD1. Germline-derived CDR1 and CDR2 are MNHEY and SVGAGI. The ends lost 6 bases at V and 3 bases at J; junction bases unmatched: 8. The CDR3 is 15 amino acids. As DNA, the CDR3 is TGTGCCAGCAGCCGAATCCGGGACAGGGGCTACGAGCAGTACTTC. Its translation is CASSRIRDRGYEQYF.

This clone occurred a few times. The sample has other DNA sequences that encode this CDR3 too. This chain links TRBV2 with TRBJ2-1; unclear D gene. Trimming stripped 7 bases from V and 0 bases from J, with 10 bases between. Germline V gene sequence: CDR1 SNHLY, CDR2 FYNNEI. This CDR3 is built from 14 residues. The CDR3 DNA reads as TGTGCCAGCACCTCTGGTAGCTCCTACAATGAGCAGTTCTTC. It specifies CASTSGSSYNEQFF. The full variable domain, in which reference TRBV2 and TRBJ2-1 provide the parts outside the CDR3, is EPEVTQTPSHQVTQMGQEVILRCVPISNHLYFYWYRQILGQKVEFLVSFYNNEISEKSEIFDDQFSVERPDGSNFTLKIRSTKLEDSAMYFCASTSGSSYNEQFFGPGTRLTVL.

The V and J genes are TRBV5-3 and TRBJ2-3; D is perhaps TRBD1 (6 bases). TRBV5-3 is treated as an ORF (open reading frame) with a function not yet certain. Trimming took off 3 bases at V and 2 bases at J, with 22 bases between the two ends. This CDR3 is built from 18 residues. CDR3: CARSSDNLLWGLTDTQYF. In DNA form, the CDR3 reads TGTGCCAGAAGCTCTGATAACCTGCTCTGGGGGCTCACAGATACGCAGTATTTT.

The CDR3 nucleotides read TGTGCCAGCAGTTTAACCCCCCCTGGGCAGGGAAGCTCCTATAATTCACCCCTCCACTTT. This gives the protein CASSLTPPGQGSSYNSPLHF. The chain recombines TRBV27 with TRBJ1-6; D is perhaps TRBD1 (5 bases). The CDR3 sequence is 20 residues long. V was trimmed by 2 bases and J by 0 bases, leaving 20 bases between them. The V gene's germline CDR1 is MNHEY and CDR2 SMNVEV (reference sequence).

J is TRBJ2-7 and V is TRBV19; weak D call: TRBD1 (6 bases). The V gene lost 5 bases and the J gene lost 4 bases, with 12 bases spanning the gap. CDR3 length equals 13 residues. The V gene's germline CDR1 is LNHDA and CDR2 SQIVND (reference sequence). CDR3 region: CASSATGTYEQYF. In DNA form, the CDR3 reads TGTGCCAGTAGTGCCACAGGGACGTACGAGCAGTACTTC.

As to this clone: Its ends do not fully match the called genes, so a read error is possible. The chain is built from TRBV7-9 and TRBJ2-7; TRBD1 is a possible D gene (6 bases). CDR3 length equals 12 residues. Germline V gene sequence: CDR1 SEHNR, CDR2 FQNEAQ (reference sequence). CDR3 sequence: CASSLRQGSITF. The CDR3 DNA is TGTGCCAGCAGCTTAAGGCAGGGGAGCATAACCTTC.

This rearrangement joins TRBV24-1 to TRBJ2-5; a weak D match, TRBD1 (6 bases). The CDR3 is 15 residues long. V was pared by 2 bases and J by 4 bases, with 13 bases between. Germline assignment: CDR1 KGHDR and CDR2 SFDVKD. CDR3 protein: CATSDSTGFLETQYF. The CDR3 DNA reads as TGTGCCACCAGTGATTCAACAGGGTTTTTAGAGACCCAGTACTTC.

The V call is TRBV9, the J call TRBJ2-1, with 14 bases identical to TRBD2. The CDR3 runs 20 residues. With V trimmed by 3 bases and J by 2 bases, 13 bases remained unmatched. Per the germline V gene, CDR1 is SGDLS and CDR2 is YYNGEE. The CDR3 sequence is CASSAQSGTSGSPTYNEQFF. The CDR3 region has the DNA TGTGCCAGCAGCGCACAATCCGGGACTAGCGGGAGCCCCACCTACAATGAGCAGTTCTTC. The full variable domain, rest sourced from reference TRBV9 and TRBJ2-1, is DSGVTQTPKHLITATGQRVTLRCSPRSGDLSVYWYQQSLDQGLQFLIQYYNGEERAKGNILERFSAQQFPDLHSELNLSSLELGDSALYFCASSAQSGTSGSPTYNEQFFGPGTRLTVL.